The next 14 T cell receptor beta chains were all read from a single sample in a study of cytomegalovirus exposure and HLA in healthy donors. The primer mix had 60 Vbeta and 13 Jbeta primers. The repertoire was sequenced with immunoSEQ multiplex PCR; TCRdb's copy has only in-frame clones and lacks some. The sample shows 160,000 or so clones, 65% to 90% of them seen only once. Specimen: PBMCs. Every receptor here comes from a middle-aged man in good health and CMV-seropositive.

The V gene is TRBV10-2, the J gene TRBJ2-1; D is perhaps TRBD2 (5 bases). Germline assignment: CDR1 WSHSY and CDR2 SAAADI. The CDR3 length is 16 residues. Trimming removed 0 bases from V and 2 bases from J, with 11 bases in between. The DNA of the CDR3 is TGCGCCAGCAGTGAGTCGGAGGTAATCCCCTACAATGAGCAGTTCTTC. Translating gives CASSESEVIPYNEQFF.

The chain recombines TRBV7-9 with TRBJ2-7; perhaps TRBD1 as D (6 bases). Germline V gives CDR1 SEHNR, CDR2 FQNEAQ (reference sequence). There are 17 residues in the CDR3. V gave up 5 bases and J gave up 2 bases, with 22 bases separating them. CDR3 region: CASSPPRAGDVPYEQYF. CDR3 DNA sequence: TGTGCCAGCAGCCCCCCAAGGGCAGGGGACGTCCCCTACGAGCAGTACTTC.

The chain combines TRBV19 with TRBJ1-5, with D possibly being TRBD1 (5 bases). V lost 7 bases and J lost 3, with 16 bases in between. CDR1 is LNHDA and CDR2 is SQIVND in the germline V gene (reference sequence). CDR3 size: 15 residues. CDR3 coding DNA: TGTGCCAGTAAGTGGGATCAGGGTACCAATCAGCCCCAGCATTTT. The encoded protein is CASKWDQGTNQPQHF. The variable domain in full, with the rest retrieved from reference TRBV19 and TRBJ1-5, is DGGITQSPKYLFRKEGQNVTLSCEQNLNHDAMYWYRQDPGQGLRLIYYSQIVNDFQKGDIAEGYSVSREKKESFPLTVTSAQKNPTAFYLCASKWDQGTNQPQHFGDGTRLSIL.

This clone was detected a few times. The rearrangement uses TRBV6-1 and TRBJ2-1; 10 bases line up with TRBD2. CDR1 and CDR2 from the germline V gene are MNHNS and SASEGT. The CDR3 extends over 13 amino acids. After removal of 11 bases from V and 9 bases from J, the junction contained 10 bases not matched to a gene. CDR3 bases: TGTGCCGCCTCCCTAGCGGGAGTTTCTGAGCAGTTCTTC. It yields the protein CAASLAGVSEQFF.

This chain joins TRBV18 and TRBJ2-5; 7 bases are a match to TRBD2. This CDR3 is built from 14 residues. Trimming cost V 4 bases and J 5 bases; bases outside gene matches: 7. Germline V gene lookup returns CDR1 KGHSH and CDR2 LQKENI. The CDR3 DNA follows: TGTGCCAGCTCACTCGGACTAGGTGGCGAGACCCAGTACTTC. Translated, it gives CASSLGLGGETQYF.

This sequence joins TRBV4-1 and TRBJ2-6, with 12 bases identical to TRBD1. Germline V gene sequence: CDR1 MGHRA, CDR2 YSYEKL. The ends lost 7 bases at V and 0 bases at J; junction bases unmatched: 16. The CDR3 contains 21 residues. The CDR3 protein is CASTSSIPGQGAPSGANVLTF. For the CDR3, the DNA is TGCGCCAGCACCTCTTCGATACCGGGACAGGGGGCTCCCTCTGGGGCCAACGTCCTGACTTTC.

The chain uses TRBV10-2 and TRBJ2-5; TRBD2 agrees at 14 bases. The germline V gene has CDR1 WSHSY and CDR2 SAAADI. The V segment lost 6 bases and the J segment 4 bases; nucleotides outside the gene matches: 4. The CDR3 length is 15 residues. Here the CDR3 reads CASRGTSGGGETQYF. DNA of the CDR3: TGCGCCAGCAGGGGGACTAGCGGGGGTGGAGAGACCCAGTACTTC.

As for this clone: Other DNA variants within this sample encode the same CDR3. The chain is built from TRBV2 and TRBJ2-1, with TRBD2 identical over 12 bases. Germline V gene sequence: CDR1 SNHLY, CDR2 FYNNEI. The V gene end was trimmed by 3 bases and the J gene end by 4 bases; junction bases not matched to a gene: 1. This CDR3 is built from 15 residues. DNA for the CDR3: TGTGCCAGCAGTGAGACTAGCGGGGGTTACAATGAGCAGTTCTTC. Translated, it gives CASSETSGGYNEQFF.

The chain carries TRBV5-1 and TRBJ2-5; D not resolved. Trimming took off 0 bases at V and 0 bases at J, with 6 bases between the two ends. Looked up from germline, CDR1 is SGHRS and CDR2 is YFSETQ. The CDR3 is made up of 14 amino acids. This CDR3 reads CASSLGLDQETQYF. CDR3 coding DNA: TGCGCCAGCAGCTTGGGGCTGGACCAAGAGACCCAGTACTTC.

This chain joins TRBV7-9 and TRBJ1-1, with 8 nucleotides matching TRBD1. J lost 3 bases, V lost 4 bases, and 10 bases had no gene match. The CDR3 consists of 16 residues. Germline assignment: CDR1 SEHNR and CDR2 FQNEAQ (reference sequence). CDR3 residues: CASSSPGQGVDTEAFF. DNA for the CDR3: TGTGCCAGCAGCTCCCCTGGACAGGGTGTGGACACTGAAGCTTTCTTT.

The V call is TRBV9, the J call TRBJ1-1; TRBD1 might be the D (5 bases). V was clipped by 0 bases and J by 6 bases, with 15 bases between them. Per the germline V gene, CDR1 is SGDLS and CDR2 is YYNGEE. The CDR3 is 15 amino acids. The CDR3 DNA follows: TGTGCCAGCAGCGTAGAGGTGGCAGGGTGGTCTGAAGCTTTCTTT. This encodes CASSVEVAGWSEAFF.

V is TRBV4-1 and J is TRBJ1-2; TRBD1 matches at 7 bases. CDR1 MGHRA and CDR2 YSYEKL come from the germline V gene. The CDR3 loop spans 14 amino acids. Trimming cost V 1 base and J 4 bases; bases outside gene matches: 3. The CDR3 coding sequence is TGCGCCAGCAGCCAAGGACAGGGCAGCTATGGCTACACCTTC. Residues: CASSQGQGSYGYTF.

The gene calls are TRBV7-9 and TRBJ2-5; TRBD2 agrees at 8 bases. The CDR3 runs to 15 residues. The ends lost 6 bases at V and 3 bases at J; junction bases unmatched: 9. Germline lookup yields CDR1 SEHNR and CDR2 FQNEAQ (reference sequence). CDR3 nucleotides: TGTGCCAGCAGGACACGAGCGGGGGAGAAAGAGACCCAGTACTTC. Encoded protein: CASRTRAGEKETQYF. The full variable domain, completed using reference TRBV7-9 and TRBJ2-5, is DTGVSQNPRHKITKRGQNVTFRCDPISEHNRLYWYRQTLGQGPEFLTYFQNEAQLEKSRLLSDRFSAERPKGSFSTLEIQRTEQGDSAMYLCASRTRAGEKETQYFGPGTRLLVL.

Written as DNA, the CDR3 is TGTGCCAGTGGACAGGGTTATGGCTACACCTTC. Amino acid sequence: CASGQGYGYTF. The gene calls are TRBV27 and TRBJ1-2, with 8 nucleotides matching TRBD1. The CDR3 totals 11 residues. From germline, CDR1 is MNHEY and CDR2 SMNVEV (reference sequence). V lost 9 bases to trimming and J lost 5 bases; unmatched junction nucleotides: 2.